This T cell receptor beta chain was found in a study of blood T cell repertoires in COVID-19. At the level of the study: Acute and convalescent COVID-19 specimens originated in the United States, Italy and Spain. Sample material is recorded as cDNA or gDNA derived from T cells, B-cell-depleted T cells, or PBMCs.

Authors' methods: It was from reference gene primer amplification that nucleated cell counts were estimated. This table comes from immunoSEQ multiplex PCR, and its TCRdb copy is limited to in-frame clones, with some not included. Clone size and V and J calls were adopted from that table, with D and trimming inferred from the DNA. The sample comprises fewer than 250,000 clones, over 70% of which are singletons, and 2.9% rests with the top ten. The sample taken for sequencing was peripheral blood. This TCR derives from a man between 50 and 59 years old with active or convalescent COVID-19.

CDR3 nucleotides: TGTGCCAGCAGCCGTATGCCGGGGGGGAACACTGAAGCTTTCTTT. Its translation is CASSRMPGGNTEAFF. This chain connects TRBV27 to TRBJ1-1, with a possible D match to TRBD1 (5 bases). This CDR3 comprises 15 residues. Trimming cost V 6 bases and J 1 base, with 15 bases left between them. The germline V gene encodes CDR1 MNHEY and CDR2 SMNVEV (reference sequence).